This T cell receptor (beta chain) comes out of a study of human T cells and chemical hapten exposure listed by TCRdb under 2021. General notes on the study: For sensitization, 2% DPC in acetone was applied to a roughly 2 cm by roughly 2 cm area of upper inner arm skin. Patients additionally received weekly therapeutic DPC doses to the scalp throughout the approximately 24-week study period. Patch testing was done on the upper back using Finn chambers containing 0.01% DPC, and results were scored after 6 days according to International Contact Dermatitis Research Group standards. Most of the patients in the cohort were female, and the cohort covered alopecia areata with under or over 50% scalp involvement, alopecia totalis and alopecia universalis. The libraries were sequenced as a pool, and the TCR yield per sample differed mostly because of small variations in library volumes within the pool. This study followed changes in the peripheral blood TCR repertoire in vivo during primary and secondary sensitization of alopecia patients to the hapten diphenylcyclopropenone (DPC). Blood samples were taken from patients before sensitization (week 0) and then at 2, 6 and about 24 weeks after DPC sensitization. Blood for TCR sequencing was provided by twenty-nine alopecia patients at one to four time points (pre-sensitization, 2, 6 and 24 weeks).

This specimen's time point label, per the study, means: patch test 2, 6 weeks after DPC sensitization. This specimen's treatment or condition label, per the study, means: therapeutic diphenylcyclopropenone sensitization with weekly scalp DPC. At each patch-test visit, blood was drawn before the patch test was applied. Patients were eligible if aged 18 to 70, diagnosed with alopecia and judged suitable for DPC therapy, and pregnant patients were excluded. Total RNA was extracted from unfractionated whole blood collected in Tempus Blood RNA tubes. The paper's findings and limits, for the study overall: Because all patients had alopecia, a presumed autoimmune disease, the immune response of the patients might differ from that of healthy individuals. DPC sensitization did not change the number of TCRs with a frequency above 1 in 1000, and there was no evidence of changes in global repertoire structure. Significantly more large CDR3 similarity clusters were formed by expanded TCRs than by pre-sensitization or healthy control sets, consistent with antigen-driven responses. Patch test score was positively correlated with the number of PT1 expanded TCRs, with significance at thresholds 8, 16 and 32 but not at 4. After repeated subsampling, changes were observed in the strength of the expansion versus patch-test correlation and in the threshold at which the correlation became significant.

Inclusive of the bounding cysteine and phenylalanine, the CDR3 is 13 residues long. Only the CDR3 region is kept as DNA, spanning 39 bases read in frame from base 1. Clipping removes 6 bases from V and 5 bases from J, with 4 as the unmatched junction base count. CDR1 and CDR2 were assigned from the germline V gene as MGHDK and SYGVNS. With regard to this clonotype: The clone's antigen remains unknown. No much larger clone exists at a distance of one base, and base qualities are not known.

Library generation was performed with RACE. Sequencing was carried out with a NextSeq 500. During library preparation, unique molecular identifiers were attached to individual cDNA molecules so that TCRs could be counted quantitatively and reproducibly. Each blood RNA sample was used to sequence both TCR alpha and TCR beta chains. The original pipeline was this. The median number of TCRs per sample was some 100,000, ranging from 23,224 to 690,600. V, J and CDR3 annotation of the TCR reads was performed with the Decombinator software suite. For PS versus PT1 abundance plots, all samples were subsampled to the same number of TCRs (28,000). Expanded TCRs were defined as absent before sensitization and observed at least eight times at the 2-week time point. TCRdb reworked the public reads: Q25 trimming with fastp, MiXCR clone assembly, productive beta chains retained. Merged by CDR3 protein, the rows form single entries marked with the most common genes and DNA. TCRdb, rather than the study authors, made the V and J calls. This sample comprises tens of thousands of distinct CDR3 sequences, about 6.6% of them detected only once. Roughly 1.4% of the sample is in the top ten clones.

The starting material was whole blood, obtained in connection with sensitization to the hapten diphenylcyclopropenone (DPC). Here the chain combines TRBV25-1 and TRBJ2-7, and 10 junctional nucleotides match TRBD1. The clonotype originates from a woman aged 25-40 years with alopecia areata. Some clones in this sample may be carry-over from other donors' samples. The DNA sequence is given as TGTGCCAGCAGCGGGACAGGGGTCGACGAGCAGTACTTC. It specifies CASSGTGVDEQYF.